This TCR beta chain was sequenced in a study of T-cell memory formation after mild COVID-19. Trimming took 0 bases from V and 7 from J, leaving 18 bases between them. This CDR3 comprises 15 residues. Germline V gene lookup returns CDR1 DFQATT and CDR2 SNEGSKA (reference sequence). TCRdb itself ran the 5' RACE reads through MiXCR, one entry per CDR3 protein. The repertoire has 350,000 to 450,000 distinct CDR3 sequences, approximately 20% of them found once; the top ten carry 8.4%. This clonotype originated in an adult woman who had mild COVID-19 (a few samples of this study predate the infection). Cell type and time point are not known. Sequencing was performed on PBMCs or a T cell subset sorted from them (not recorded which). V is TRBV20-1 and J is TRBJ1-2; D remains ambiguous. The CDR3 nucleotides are TGCAGTGCTAGAGATCGAGGGCAGCCTCCGCGTGGCTACACCTTC. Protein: CSARDRGQPPRGYTF.